A single sample gave rise to the 26 T cell receptor beta chains below, sequenced in a study of human T cells and chemical hapten exposure. TCRdb reanalysed the RACE reads using MiXCR and keeps one entry per CDR3 protein. This table holds 99,000 or so distinct CDR3 sequences, 10% to 11% found once. Time point reported: pre-sensitization, week 0. The treatment here: therapeutic diphenylcyclopropenone sensitization with weekly scalp DPC. The material sequenced was whole blood, taken in connection with sensitization to the hapten diphenylcyclopropenone (DPC). These TCRs come from a woman aged 55-75 years with alopecia areata. Some clones in this sample may be carry-over from other donors' samples.

This clonotype was observed at least ten times. V usage is TRBV3-1 and J usage is TRBJ2-1; D might be TRBD2 (7 bases). Between the trimmed V and J ends, which lost 0 bases and 10 bases, there was a span of 22 bases. The CDR3 has 17 residues. Germline V CDR1 and CDR2: LGHDT, YNNKEL (reference sequence). The DNA for the CDR3 is TGTGCCAGCAGCCAAGATCTTGCGGGGGCCTCCCGGGGAGAGCAGTTCTTC. Amino acids: CASSQDLAGASRGEQFF.

This clonotype was counted at least ten times. V and J are TRBV29-1 and TRBJ1-1; 10 positions match TRBD1. V lost 6 bases and J lost 2; bases outside the gene matches: 3. Germline V gives CDR1 SQVTM, CDR2 ANQGSEA. The CDR3 loop spans 13 amino acids. CDR3 in amino acids: CSVWDRGNTEAFF. The CDR3 DNA is TGCAGCGTCTGGGACAGGGGAAACACTGAAGCTTTCTTT.

This clonotype has ten or more counts. The J gene is TRBJ2-1, the V gene TRBV7-9, with TRBD2 matching over 9 bases. The CDR3 has 16 residues. The ends lost 5 bases at V and 6 bases at J; junction bases unmatched: 11. In germline, CDR1 is SEHNR, CDR2 FQNEAQ (reference sequence). CDR3 sequence: CASSETAGGYSNEQFF. In nucleotides, the CDR3 is TGTGCCAGCAGCGAAACAGCGGGGGGATACTCCAATGAGCAGTTCTTC.

The genes are TRBV6-6 and TRBJ1-1; D is unclear. The CDR3 runs to 15 residues. Germline CDR1 MNHNY, CDR2 SVGAGI (reference sequence). Trimming took 0 bases from V and 6 from J, leaving 14 bases between them. CDR3 nucleotides: TGTGCCAGCAGTTACTCGATGGGGAAAACCGCTGAAGCTTTCTTT. This translates into CASSYSMGKTAEAFF.

This clonotype occurred many times. The chain employs TRBV7-8 and TRBJ1-1; maybe TRBD1 (6 bases). The CDR3 length is 15 residues. Deletions cut 4 bases from V and 5 bases from J, with 17 bases between. CDR1 SGHVS and CDR2 FQNEAQ come from the germline V gene. The CDR3 reads CASSSMTGYWTEAFF. CDR3 bases: TGTGCCAGCAGCTCCATGACAGGATATTGGACTGAAGCTTTCTTT.

This clonotype was detected only a few times. The chain combines TRBV2 with TRBJ2-1; 8 bases map to TRBD2. Germline V CDR1 and CDR2: SNHLY, FYNNEI. Losses at the gene ends were 7 bases for V and 4 bases for J; bases not matched to a gene: 3. The CDR3 covers 13 residues. Here the CDR3 reads CASTSGSYNEQFF. The CDR3 nucleotides read TGTGCCAGCACCAGCGGGAGTTACAATGAGCAGTTCTTC.

This clonotype was detected many times. This rearrangement joins TRBV29-1 to TRBJ1-2; D possibly corresponds to TRBD1 (5 bases). This CDR3 is 13 amino acids long. Germline CDR1 reads SQVTM; CDR2 reads ANQGSEA. Trimming shortened V by 4 bases and J by 2 bases, and 11 bases separated the two germline ends. CDR3 in DNA: TGCAGCGTTGCGGCAGGGAGCAACTATGGCTACACCTTC. It is translated as CSVAAGSNYGYTF.

This chain links TRBV2 with TRBJ2-1, with TRBD1 as a possible D gene (6 bases). The CDR3 is 14 residues long. Germline loops: CDR1 SNHLY, CDR2 FYNNEI. The V end was cut by 8 bases, the J end by 8 bases, with 19 bases between. Written as DNA, the CDR3 is TGTGCCAGCGACAGCTTCCTTGGGGGCGATGAGCAGTTCTTC. Amino acid sequence: CASDSFLGGDEQFF.

This clonotype was observed a handful of times. The chain couples TRBV10-3 to TRBJ2-6; TRBD1 is a possible D gene (6 bases). The CDR3 has 12 amino acids. Germline-derived CDR1 and CDR2 are ENHRY and SYGVKD. The V end was cut by 10 bases, the J end by 9 bases, with 13 bases between. CDR3 nucleotide sequence: TGTGCCACCCGACAGGAGGTCAACGTCCTGACTTTC. Encoded protein: CATRQEVNVLTF.

The rearrangement links TRBV18 to TRBJ2-2; a weak D match, TRBD1 (6 bases). V gave up 1 base and J gave up 4 bases, with 7 bases separating them. The CDR3 is made up of 14 amino acids. Per the germline V gene, CDR1 is KGHSH and CDR2 is LQKENI. CDR3 sequence (DNA): TGTGCCAGCTCACCACAGGACAGCACCGGGGAGCTGTTTTTT. Encoded protein: CASSPQDSTGELFF.

This clonotype was found a few times. The genes are TRBV7-8 and TRBJ1-2, with a tentative D call TRBD1 (6 bases). CDR3 length: 12 amino acids. Germline-derived CDR1 and CDR2 are SGHVS and FQNEAQ. V lost 5 bases, J lost 8 bases, and 12 bases lay in between. The DNA of the CDR3 is TGTGCCAGCAGCGGGGGCGCCGAAGGCTACACCTTC. This translates into CASSGGAEGYTF.

V gene TRBV4-1 combines with J gene TRBJ2-7, with 9 bases matching TRBD2. Unmatched junction bases numbered 11, after V lost 3 bases and J lost 2 bases. Germline V gene lookup returns CDR1 MGHRA and CDR2 YSYEKL. The CDR3 length is 17 residues. CDR3 loop: CASSHQLVSGGTYEQYF. The CDR3 nucleotides are TGCGCCAGCAGCCACCAACTCGTTAGCGGGGGTACCTACGAGCAGTACTTC.

The chain has TRBV4-1 and TRBJ2-1, with D possibly being TRBD2 (6 bases). Germline lookup yields CDR1 MGHRA and CDR2 YSYEKL. CDR3 size: 15 residues. V lost 6 bases and J 5 bases, leaving 17 bases between the germline ends. The CDR3 spells CASSRSRAGNNEQFF. Here the CDR3 DNA reads TGCGCCAGCAGTCGTTCTAGAGCGGGTAACAATGAGCAGTTCTTC.

The chain has TRBV10-1 and TRBJ1-1, with 7 bases aligning to TRBD1. V gave up 2 bases and J gave up 4 bases; unmatched junction bases: 7. The CDR3 has 15 residues. Germline loops: CDR1 WNHNN, CDR2 SYGVQD (reference sequence). The CDR3 sequence is CASSERQGLGTEAFF. The CDR3 DNA reads as TGCGCCAGCAGTGAGCGACAGGGATTGGGCACTGAAGCTTTCTTT.

This clonotype was picked up many times. The chain recombines TRBV6-1 with TRBJ1-4; no clear D. The V gene's germline CDR1 is MNHNS and CDR2 SASEGT. The CDR3 extends over 13 amino acids. The germline V and J ends were trimmed by 0 bases and 13 bases, with 12 bases remaining between them. CDR3 region: CASSEAESSGLFF. The CDR3 nucleotides are TGTGCCAGCAGTGAAGCCGAGAGTTCTGGACTGTTTTTT.

This clonotype was recorded at least ten times. The chain employs TRBV29-1 and TRBJ1-1, with TRBD1 matching 11 bases. This CDR3 spans 18 amino acids. V trimming: 2 bases; J trimming: 4 bases; junction bases outside the gene matches: 15. Germline V lookup: CDR1 SQVTM, CDR2 ANQGSEA. The CDR3 DNA reads as TGCAGCGTTGAACAGGACAGGGGGCTTATCGGGGCCCCCACTGAAGCTTTCTTT. Protein: CSVEQDRGLIGAPTEAFF.

This clonotype came up a few times. The V gene is TRBV7-9, the J gene TRBJ1-5; a possible D gene is TRBD1 (5 bases). The germline V gene has CDR1 SEHNR and CDR2 FQNEAQ (reference sequence). Trimming removed 3 bases from V and 1 base from J, with 10 bases in between. This CDR3 contains 15 residues. CDR3 protein: CASSLFAGSNQPQHF. CDR3 in DNA: TGTGCCAGCAGCTTGTTTGCAGGGAGCAATCAGCCCCAGCATTTT. Based on the CDR3 plus reference TRBV7-9 and TRBJ1-5, the full variable domain is DTGVSQNPRHKITKRGQNVTFRCDPISEHNRLYWYRQTLGQGPEFLTYFQNEAQLEKSRLLSDRFSAERPKGSFSTLEIQRTEQGDSAMYLCASSLFAGSNQPQHFGDGTRLSIL.

This rearrangement joins TRBV6-5 to TRBJ1-5; 7 bases are shared with TRBD1. The germline CDR1 and CDR2 sequences are MNHEY and SVGAGI. The CDR3 runs to 13 residues. Losses at the gene ends were 10 bases for V and 0 bases for J; bases not matched to a gene: 3. CDR3 coding DNA: TGTGCCACCAGACAGGGTAGCAATCAGCCCCAGCATTTT. The encoded protein is CATRQGSNQPQHF.

The rearrangement uses TRBV7-9 and TRBJ2-2; TRBD2 aligns across 7 bases. Germline CDR1 and CDR2: SEHNR and FQNEAQ (reference sequence). The CDR3 covers 17 residues. V was pared by 3 bases and J by 2 bases, with 9 bases of the junction left unmatched. CDR3 loop: CASSFRRSGANTGELFF. CDR3 in DNA: TGTGCCAGCAGCTTCCGTCGAAGCGGGGCTAACACCGGGGAGCTGTTTTTT.

In this sample, this clonotype turned up many times. V and J are TRBV4-1 and TRBJ1-1, with 10 bases lining up with TRBD1. The CDR3 is 15 residues long. Germline CDR1 MGHRA, CDR2 YSYEKL. The ends lost 1 base at V and 3 bases at J; junction bases unmatched: 2. The CDR3 bases are TGCGCCAGCAGCCAAGGACAGGGGGCAGACACTGAAGCTTTCTTT. This sequence encodes CASSQGQGADTEAFF.

This clonotype is a singleton in its sample. The V and J genes are TRBV4-3 and TRBJ2-7, with 10 bases fitting TRBD2. Germline-derived CDR1 and CDR2 are LGHNA and YSLEER. The V gene end was trimmed by 0 bases and the J gene end by 2 bases; junction bases not matched to a gene: 10. The CDR3 length is 18 residues. The CDR3 DNA reads as TGCGCCAGCAGCCAAGAAGGACCCGTAGCGGGAGGTACCTACGAGCAGTACTTC. Its protein is CASSQEGPVAGGTYEQYF.

This clonotype was detected many times. The gene calls are TRBV9 and TRBJ2-7, with TRBD1 matching over 9 bases. Per the germline V gene, CDR1 is SGDLS and CDR2 is YYNGEE. This CDR3 comprises 16 residues. V was clipped by 0 bases and J by 2 bases; unmatched bases: 6. The DNA of the CDR3 is TGTGCCAGCAGCGTAGCTCCCGGACAGGGGACCTACGAGCAGTACTTC. Translated, it gives CASSVAPGQGTYEQYF. Using reference TRBV9 and TRBJ2-7 for the parts outside the CDR3, the full variable domain is DSGVTQTPKHLITATGQRVTLRCSPRSGDLSVYWYQQSLDQGLQFLIQYYNGEERAKGNILERFSAQQFPDLHSELNLSSLELGDSALYFCASSVAPGQGTYEQYFGPGTRLTVT.

This clonotype has at least ten counts. The chain carries TRBV5-1 and TRBJ2-5; tentative D call: TRBD2 (5 bases). Between the trimmed V and J ends, which lost 2 bases and 2 bases, there was a span of 10 bases. Germline-derived CDR1 and CDR2 are SGHRS and YFSETQ. The CDR3 contains 14 residues. CDR3 bases: TGCGCCAGCAGCTTTGGTCGGGGACAAGAGACCCAGTACTTC. Protein product: CASSFGRGQETQYF.

This clonotype appeared a few times. The V and J genes are TRBV19 and TRBJ1-5; 8 bases fit TRBD1. CDR1 and CDR2 from the germline V gene are LNHDA and SQIVND (reference sequence). Trimming took 10 bases from V and 7 from J; bases not matched to a gene: 6. The CDR3 spans 12 residues. The CDR3 DNA sequence: TGTGCCATCCGACAGGGGAACCAGCCCCAGCATTTT. This translates into CAIRQGNQPQHF.

This chain links TRBV6-1 with TRBJ2-7; D is unclear. V lost 5 bases to trimming and J lost 3 bases, with 11 bases between them. Germline V CDR1 and CDR2: MNHNS, SASEGT. CDR3 length equals 13 residues. CDR3 region: CASSFGSYYEQYF. The CDR3 nucleotides are TGTGCCAGCAGTTTTGGATCTTACTACGAGCAGTACTTC.

This chain uses TRBV10-2 with TRBJ2-5, with D uncertain. Trimming stripped 8 bases from V and 7 bases from J, with 17 bases between. The CDR3 loop spans 13 amino acids. The V gene's germline CDR1 is WSHSY and CDR2 SAAADI. CDR3 DNA: TGCGCCAGCGGCCGGGCTCTTTTAGGGACCCAGTACTTC. Encoded protein: CASGRALLGTQYF.